The sequence of this T cell receptor (beta chain) was determined in a study of beta chain features in type 1 diabetes (dated by TCRdb to the late 2010s). Describing the broader study: Patients and healthy donors did not differ in mean age, gender distribution, total cell number or subset yield. Regulatory and stem cell-like memory subsets were obtained from only 8 patients and roughly eight healthy donors, while naive and central memory subsets were obtained from all 30 or so donors. In the study, TCRB repertoires of sorted circulating CD4+ T cell subsets from recently diagnosed type 1 diabetes patients were compared with those of matched healthy donors. A total of around 100 million sorted cells were examined across all samples, and RNA yield correlated strongly with the number of cells per subset.

Details on this clone: What antigen it recognizes has not been identified. Qualities for individual bases were not recorded, and no much larger clone is one base off.

From each donor, a single peripheral blood sample of around 120 mL on average was drawn into heparinised tubes. A BD FACSAria II was used to sort naive, central memory, regulatory and stem cell-like memory CD4+ T cells with a panel that included CD45RO, CCR7, CD25, CD127, CD95 and CD27. All sorted populations exceeded 98% purity. PBMCs were separated immediately by Lymphoprep density gradient centrifugation and were stained directly, without being cultured. Samples were stained and sorted in pairs, with one healthy donor and one patient per experiment, so that batch effects were minimized. What the work shows at the level of the full study, not this receptor alone: Naive, central memory and regulatory TCRB repertoires appeared more similar among patients than among healthy donors. At VDJ recombination sites, patients with type 1 diabetes made fewer insertions and deleted more nucleotides, a pattern implying thymic rearrangement abnormalities. A moderate but significant shortening of TCRB CDR3 length was observed in type 1 diabetes patients in all four CD4+ subsets. Because cDNA rather than genomic DNA was sequenced, highly expressing activated cells could have been over-represented, although no difference in activation and CD3 levels was found between groups. Shorter templates might be favored by PCR, yet because patient and control samples were amplified and corrected together, any such skew would affect both groups equally. HLA sub-analyses involved small numbers of individuals, so any influence of HLA type on TCRB rearrangement remained unresolved.

The trim is 5 bases for V and 7 bases for J, with a gap of 12 bases between the germline ends. From the cysteine up to the phenylalanine, the CDR3 has a length of 13 residues. Only the CDR3 region is kept as DNA, spanning 39 bases read in frame from base 1. The germline V gene supplies CDR1 SGHTA and CDR2 FQGNSA. The High Capacity cDNA Reverse Transcription Kit was used to reverse transcribe all of the isolated RNA, meaning that expressed TCRB transcripts were what got sequenced. Naive, central memory and regulatory T cell samples underwent deep immunoSEQ sequencing, averaging around 3.7 million total reads per sample. Sorted cells were lysed in RLT buffer and RNA was extracted with DNase-treated RNeasy Micro or Mini kits, depending on cell number. Each cell subset was processed on its own to prevent cross-contamination, while patient and healthy donor samples were processed together. The immunoSEQ multiplex PCR was used to amplify TCRB sequences from cDNA, generating 87-bp fragments that spanned the CDR3 region. The amplicons were sequenced using the Illumina HiSeq platform. As for how the authors treated the data: PCR bias was corrected computationally using synthetic template baselines, and reads within Hamming distance 2 were collapsed, with unmergeable singletons discarded. Reads were aligned against IMGT to assign V, D and J genes, CDR3 length and insertions or deletions at six rearrangement sites. Within each subset, clonotype counts were normalized to sorted cell number, after which true diversity and Gini coefficients were computed with the tcR R package. Repertoire sharing was quantified using the overlap coefficient calculated on TCRB nucleotide sequences. Out-of-frame TCRB sequences from naive cells were analyzed as a proxy for the pre-selection repertoire. TCRdb retrieved this table from immuneACCESS and kept in-frame rearrangements only. Not all clones are present; in checked studies, unresolved V genes account for under half, and no reason is known for the remainder. From that table come the V and J calls and clone size; the DNA was used to work out D and trimming. This sample has 900,000 or so clones in its table, and roughly 15% of those were observed once. The leading ten clones occupy 0.02% to 0.025% of the sample.

This clonotype was obtained from a woman under 30 in good health. Sequenced input: naive CD4+ T cells from blood. In light of the paper, this sample's cell subset or site label describes: true naive CD4+ T cells. The rearrangement joined TRBV7-2 to TRBJ1-5; matching of 5 bases hints at TRBD1 as the D gene. The CDR3 protein is CASSIRVGQPQHF. DNA sequence: TGTGCCAGCAGCATCAGGGTGGGGCAGCCCCAGCATTTT.